This T cell receptor beta chain comes out of a study of shared clonotypes between healthy human individuals. This clone was observed a few times. The identical CDR3 is also encoded by other nucleotide sequences in the sample. Generated by immunoSEQ multiplex PCR, the TCRdb table keeps only in-frame clones and is missing some. Of about a million clones in the sample, around 76% were seen once. The ends lost 5 bases at V and 3 bases at J; junction bases unmatched: 5. Germline V gene data show CDR1 as MDHEN and CDR2 as SYDVKM. CDR3 length: 14 residues. The sample consisted of memory CD4+ T cells sorted from blood. Specified subset: CD45RA-negative fraction. The chain employs TRBV28 and TRBJ1-1, with TRBD1 matching over 8 bases. The receptor comes from a man younger than 35 in good health. DNA of the CDR3: TGTGCCAGCAGTCCACCAGGGGGCTACACTGAAGCTTTCTTT. Translation: CASSPPGGYTEAFF.